This TCR beta chain emerged from a study of blood T cell repertoires in COVID-19. Looking at the study overall: Collection of acute and convalescent COVID-19 samples took place in the United States, Italy and Spain.

The length of the CDR3 is 16 residues. CDR1 MNHEY and CDR2 SMNVEV come from the germline V gene (reference sequence). Germline trimming cut 6 bases from V and 0 bases from J; bases unmatched to any gene: 8. TCRdb keeps only in-frame clones here, not all; method: immunoSEQ multiplex PCR. The profile shows roughly 480,000 clones, roughly nine tenths of them singletons. The source is a man aged 18 to 29 with COVID-19, enrolled during active disease. The sample consisted of peripheral blood. This chain uses TRBV27 with TRBJ1-2; 9 bases fit TRBD1. The CDR3, as DNA: TGTGCCAGCAGCCACCTAACAGGGGGCCCTAACTATGGCTACACCTTC. The encoded protein is CASSHLTGGPNYGYTF.